The T cell receptor (beta chain) described here comes from a study of CD8+ T cells in alopecia areata. CDR3 size: 12 residues. CDR1 and CDR2 from the germline V gene are GTSNPN and SVGIG (reference sequence). Once RNA had been extracted, it was reverse transcribed into cDNA to act as the sequencing template. Produced via immunoSEQ multiplex PCR; TCRdb's table is partial and in-frame only. The table lists 130,000 or so clones, around 87% of them singletons. Documented treatment: oral pan-JAK inhibitor, 5-10 mg twice daily. The material was CD8+ T cells sorted from blood, obtained at week 4, from a patient treated with tofacitinib. The chain has TRBV30 and TRBJ2-4, with 7 bases aligning to TRBD2. This clonotype originated in a human donor with alopecia areata. CDR3 coding DNA: TGTGCGCTCCGGGGGGATTTGAACATTCAGTACTTC. Translating it yields CALRGDLNIQYF.